The 12 T cell receptor beta chains in this list originate from one sample, sequenced in a study of identical twins. TCRdb processed the 5' RACE reads anew with MiXCR; each CDR3 protein has one entry. Counted here are about 1.7 million distinct CDR3 sequences, about 30% occurring once; the ten biggest clones make up approximately 0.29%. Sequencing used cord blood. These receptor sequences come from a newborn girl in good health.

The chain joins TRBV20-1 to TRBJ2-4, with a weak D call TRBD2 (6 bases). Per germline, CDR1 DFQATT and CDR2 SNEGSKA (reference sequence). V gave up 1 base and J gave up 13 bases, with 20 bases separating them. This CDR3 is 14 amino acids long. The CDR3 protein is CSARALGLSGEQYF. The CDR3 bases are TGCAGTGCTAGAGCCCTCGGTTTGTCGGGGGAGCAGTACTTC.

This clonotype was observed a few times. V and J are TRBV5-1 and TRBJ1-2; 7 positions match TRBD1. The V gene end was trimmed by 4 bases and the J gene end by 8 bases; junction bases not matched to a gene: 11. The CDR3 has 14 residues. Germline lookup yields CDR1 SGHRS and CDR2 YFSETQ. CDR3 coding DNA: TGCGCCAGCAGCCCCTACACAGGGGAAGGAGGCTACACCTTC. It encodes CASSPYTGEGGYTF.

The chain links TRBV6-5 to TRBJ2-1; TRBD2 aligns across 8 bases. The V gene's germline CDR1 is MNHEY and CDR2 SVGAGI. CDR3 length: 13 amino acids. The J segment lost 4 bases and the V segment lost 8 bases, leaving 4 bases of the junction unmatched. The CDR3 nucleotides are TGTGCCAGCCCCCGGGGGGGATACAATGAGCAGTTCTTC. Encoded protein: CASPRGGYNEQFF.

The CDR3 spells CASSPRLAGVAEQYF. CDR3 nucleotide sequence: TGTGCCAGCAGCCCCCGACTAGCGGGGGTAGCGGAGCAGTACTTC. V is TRBV7-2 and J is TRBJ2-7; TRBD2 aligns across 12 bases. The CDR3 extends over 15 amino acids. Germline V lookup: CDR1 SGHTA, CDR2 FQGNSA. V shed 5 bases, J shed 7 bases, and the junction held 9 bases outside the gene matches.

This chain links TRBV5-1 with TRBJ1-1, with D hard to call. CDR1 is SGHRS and CDR2 is YFSETQ in the germline V gene. The CDR3 has 18 amino acids. V was shortened by 3 bases and J by 5 bases, with 26 bases between the two germline ends. The CDR3 coding sequence is TGCGCCAGCAGCTCGACCGGTCACATGGCGCGCGGACGGACTGAAGCTTTCTTT. This gives the protein CASSSTGHMARGRTEAFF.

The V and J genes are TRBV7-2 and TRBJ2-7; 13 bases are shared with TRBD2. This CDR3 has 15 residues. Germline values: CDR1 SGHTA, CDR2 FQGNSA. The V gene end was trimmed by 6 bases and the J gene end by 7 bases; junction bases not matched to a gene: 9. The CDR3 region is CASSPGTSGANEQYF. The CDR3 DNA reads TGTGCCAGCAGTCCCGGGACTAGCGGGGCCAATGAGCAGTACTTC.

This clonotype was recorded a few times. The chain uses TRBV6-2 or TRBV6-3 and TRBJ2-7, with D possibly being TRBD2 (5 bases). The germline V and J ends were trimmed by 5 bases and 5 bases, with 7 bases remaining between them. CDR1 and CDR2 from the germline V gene are MNHEY and SVGEGT. The CDR3 covers 11 residues. This CDR3 reads CASSTRDEQYF. The CDR3 DNA is TGTGCCAGCAGTACTAGGGACGAGCAGTACTTC.

The gene calls are TRBV12-3 or TRBV12-4 and TRBJ2-7, with 7 bases aligning to TRBD1. The CDR3 is 14 residues long. The trim removed 5 bases at V and 2 bases at J, leaving 6 bases unmatched. CDR3 sequence reads: CASSPGQATYEQYF. DNA for the CDR3: TGTGCCAGCAGTCCTGGACAGGCCACCTACGAGCAGTACTTC.

The rearrangement uses TRBV3-1 and TRBJ1-2; 7 bases line up with TRBD1. Germline values: CDR1 LGHDT, CDR2 YNNKEL (reference sequence). CDR3 length: 15 residues. V trimming: 3 bases; J trimming: 3 bases; junction bases outside the gene matches: 7. For the CDR3, the DNA is TGTGCCAGCAGCCACCCTCAGGGGGGGGACTATGGCTACACCTTC. Translation gives CASSHPQGGDYGYTF. Based on the CDR3 plus reference TRBV3-1 and TRBJ1-2, the full variable domain is DTAVSQTPKYLVTQMGNDKSIKCEQNLGHDTMYWYKQDSKKFLKIMFSYNNKELIINETVPNRFSPKSPDKAHLNLHINSLELGDSAVYFCASSHPQGGDYGYTFGSGTRLTVV.

This clonotype was recorded at least ten times. The chain links TRBV10-3 to TRBJ1-4; 10 positions agree with TRBD1. The CDR3 contains 13 residues. The germline V gene has CDR1 ENHRY and CDR2 SYGVKD. The junction had 4 bases not matched to a gene; V was cut back by 8 bases and J by 7 bases. The CDR3 here is CAIDRGRGEKLFF. The CDR3 coding sequence is TGTGCCATCGACAGGGGGCGAGGTGAAAAACTGTTTTTT.

The chain joins TRBV27 to TRBJ2-1, with D unresolved. The CDR3 has 15 residues. The germline gives CDR1 MNHEY, CDR2 SMNVEV (reference sequence). Trimming removed 5 bases from V and 5 bases from J, with 16 bases in between. CDR3: CASSTLPGLDNEQFF. In DNA form, the CDR3 reads TGTGCCAGCAGTACCCTCCCGGGCCTTGACAATGAGCAGTTCTTC.

This clonotype came up a few times. This sequence joins TRBV5-1 and TRBJ2-1; D might be TRBD1 or TRBD2, each matching 5 bases. The CDR3 spans 15 residues. Germline V gives CDR1 SGHRS, CDR2 YFSETQ. With 3 bases removed from V and 4 bases from J, the gap between germline ends came to 14 bases. The CDR3 DNA is TGCGCCAGCAGCTCAATCCCGGGACCTTACAATGAGCAGTTCTTC. The encoded protein is CASSSIPGPYNEQFF. Variable domain in full (rest from reference TRBV5-1 and TRBJ2-1): KAGVTQTPRYLIKTRGQQVTLSCSPISGHRSVSWYQQTPGQGLQFLFEYFSETQRNKGNFPGRFSGRQFSNSRSEMNVSTLELGDSALYLCASSSIPGPYNEQFFGPGTRLTVL.